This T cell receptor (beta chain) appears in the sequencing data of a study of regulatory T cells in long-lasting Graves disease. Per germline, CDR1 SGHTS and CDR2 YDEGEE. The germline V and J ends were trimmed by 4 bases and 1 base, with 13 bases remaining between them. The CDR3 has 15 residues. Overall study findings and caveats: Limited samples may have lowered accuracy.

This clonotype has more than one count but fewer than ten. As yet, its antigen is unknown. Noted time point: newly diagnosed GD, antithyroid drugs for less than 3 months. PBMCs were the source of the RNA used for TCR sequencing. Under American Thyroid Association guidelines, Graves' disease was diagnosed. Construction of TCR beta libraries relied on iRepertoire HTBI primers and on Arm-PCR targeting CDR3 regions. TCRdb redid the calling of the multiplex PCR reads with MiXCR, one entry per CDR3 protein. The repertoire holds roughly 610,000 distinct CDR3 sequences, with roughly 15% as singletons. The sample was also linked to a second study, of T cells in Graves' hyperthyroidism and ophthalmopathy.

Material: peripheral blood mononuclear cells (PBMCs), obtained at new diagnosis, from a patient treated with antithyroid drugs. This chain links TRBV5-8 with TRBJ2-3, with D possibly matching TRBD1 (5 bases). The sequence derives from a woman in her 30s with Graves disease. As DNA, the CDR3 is TGTGCCAGCAGCACTCAGGGCCTCGGCACAGATACGCAGTATTTT. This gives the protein CASSTQGLGTDTQYF.